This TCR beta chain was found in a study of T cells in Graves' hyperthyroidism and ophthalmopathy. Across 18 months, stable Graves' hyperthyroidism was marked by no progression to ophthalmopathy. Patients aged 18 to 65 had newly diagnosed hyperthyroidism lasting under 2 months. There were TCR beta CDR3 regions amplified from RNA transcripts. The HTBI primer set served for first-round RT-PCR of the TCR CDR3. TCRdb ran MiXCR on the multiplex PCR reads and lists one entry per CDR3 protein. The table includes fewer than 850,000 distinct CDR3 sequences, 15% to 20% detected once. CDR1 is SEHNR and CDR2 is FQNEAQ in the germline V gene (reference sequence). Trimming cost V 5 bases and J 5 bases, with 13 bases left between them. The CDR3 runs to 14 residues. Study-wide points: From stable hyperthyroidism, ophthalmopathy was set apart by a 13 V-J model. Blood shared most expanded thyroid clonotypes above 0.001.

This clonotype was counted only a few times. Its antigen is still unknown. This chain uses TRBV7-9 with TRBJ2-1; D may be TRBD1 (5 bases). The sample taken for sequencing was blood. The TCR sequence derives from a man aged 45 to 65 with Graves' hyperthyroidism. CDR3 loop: CASSPQGLNNEQFF. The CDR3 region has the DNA TGTGCCAGCAGCCCCCAGGGATTGAACAATGAGCAGTTCTTC.